A selection of T cell receptor beta chains follows, all from one sample in a study of T cell responses to AZD1222 COVID-19 vaccine. Generated by immunoSEQ multiplex PCR, the TCRdb table keeps only in-frame clones and is missing some. The sample yields 150,000 to 200,000 clones, 85% to 90% seen once. Source: peripheral blood, taken 28 days after the second dose of the MenACWY control vaccine. The receptors derive from an adult who received the MenACWY meningococcal vaccine as a control. The CDR3 runs from the conserved cysteine through the conserved F or W. D genes are given only for firm matches. Only part of the rows carry a size: once, few, many, or a class if the clone is expanded.

V gene,clone size,D gene,J gene,CDR3 DNA,CDR3 protein
TRBV27,.,.,TRBJ1-1,TGTGCCAGCAGCGCCTCGACCACTGAAGCTTTCTTT,CASSASTTEAFF
TRBV7-2,.,.,TRBJ1-2,TGTGCCAGCAGCTTATCGGGCCTTCCTAACTATGGCTACACCTTC,CASSLSGLPNYGYTF
TRBV9,.,.,TRBJ1-4,TGTGCCAGCAGCGTAGGCGGGGAACCAACTAATGAAAAACTGTTTTTT,CASSVGGEPTNEKLFF
TRBV4-3,.,.,TRBJ1-2,TGCGCCAGCAGCCCCGACCGTTCGGGTGGCTACACCTTC,CASSPDRSGGYTF
TRBV28,.,TRBD1,TRBJ2-7,TGTGCCAGCAGTTCTTGGACAGGGCCTATTCGCGAGCAGTACTTC,CASSSWTGPIREQYF
TRBV6-5,.,TRBD1,TRBJ2-7,TGTGCCAGCAGGGTCACCAGGGACAGGGCAGGCGAGCAGTACTTC,CASRVTRDRAGEQYF
TRBV30,.,.,TRBJ1-4,TGTGCCTGGAGTTTACAGGGAACTAATGAAAAACTGTTTTTT,CAWSLQGTNEKLFF
TRBV5-1,.,.,TRBJ2-1,TGCGCCAGCAGCTTGCAGAGAGGATCCTACAATGAGCAGTTCTTC,CASSLQRGSYNEQFF
TRBV6-5,.,.,TRBJ1-3,TGTGCCAGCAGTCCGCAACCGGTAACTGGAAACACCATATATTTT,CASSPQPVTGNTIYF
TRBV2,.,.,TRBJ2-3,TGTGCCAGCAGTGTCTTAGCAGATACGCAGTATTTT,CASSVLADTQYF
TRBV19,.,.,TRBJ1-6,TGTGCCAGTAGTATACGGACGTCCCCGGGGGGATCACCCCTCCACTTT,CASSIRTSPGGSPLHF
TRBV6-5,.,.,TRBJ2-1,TGTGCCAGCAGTTTTAGTTTACAGCAGTTCTTC,CASSFSLQQFF
TRBV28,.,.,TRBJ2-3,TGTGCAGCACAAGATGCTACGCAGTATTTT,CAAQDATQYF
TRBV2,.,.,TRBJ2-2,TGTGCCACCCGGGGACGGCTCAACACCGGGGAGCTGTTTTTT,CATRGRLNTGELFF
TRBV7-3,.,TRBD2,TRBJ2-3,TGTGCCAGCAGCTTAGAGCGGGGGAACACAGATACGCAGTATTTT,CASSLERGNTDTQYF
TRBV7-9,.,TRBD1,TRBJ1-2,TGTGCCAGCGGAACCCCCGGACAGGAAGGCTACACCTTC,CASGTPGQEGYTF
TRBV7-2,.,TRBD2,TRBJ2-1,TGTGCCAGCCTGAGCGGGAGTGGCCATGAGCAGTTCTTC,CASLSGSGHEQFF
TRBV7-2,.,.,TRBJ1-2,TGTGCCAGCAGCTATACAGACAGGCACTATGGCTACACCTTC,CASSYTDRHYGYTF
TRBV27,once,.,TRBJ1-2,TGTGCCAGCAGTTTATCGGTTACAGGGAGTAGCTATGGCTACACCTTC,CASSLSVTGSSYGYTF
TRBV27,.,TRBD1,TRBJ2-2,TGTGCCAGCAGTGCTGGGACAGGGGGGGCCGGGGAGCTGTTTTTT,CASSAGTGGAGELFF
TRBV19,once,TRBD1,TRBJ1-1,TGTGCCAGTAGTACCACAGGGGGCCTGGACACTGAAGCTTTCTTT,CASSTTGGLDTEAFF
TRBV30,.,.,TRBJ2-2,TGTGCCTGGACCCGGAGTAACACCGGGGAGCTGTTTTTT,CAWTRSNTGELFF
TRBV28,.,.,TRBJ1-2,TGTGCCAGCAGTTTAAGGACACCGGAGTCGTCTCACACCTTC,CASSLRTPESSHTF
TRBV11-2,.,.,TRBJ1-2,TGTGCCAGCAGCTTTCAGGGTAACTATGGCTACACCTTC,CASSFQGNYGYTF